A single sample gave rise to the 25 T cell receptor beta chains below, sequenced in a study of OX40 agonist ivuxolimab in advanced cancers. Library method: the immunoSEQ multiplex PCR assay. TCRdb mirrors the immuneACCESS table, restricted to in-frame sequences. Some clones are absent from its copies; in checked studies, under half trace to an unresolved V gene, and the reason for the others is unknown. The table for this sample lists 70,000 to 95,000 clones; over 75% of them were counted only once. Of the sample, under 6.5% is held by the ten largest clones. Sequencing used CD4+ or CD8+ T cells sorted from blood, obtained in a trial of the OX40 agonist ivuxolimab. The receptors stem from an adult with an advanced solid tumor such as melanoma, head and neck, liver or kidney cancer.

The chain uses TRBV2 and TRBJ1-1, with TRBD1 as a possible D gene (6 bases). From germline, CDR1 is SNHLY and CDR2 FYNNEI. V lost 5 bases to trimming and J lost 7 bases, with 11 bases between them. The CDR3 has 12 amino acids. The CDR3 DNA reads TGTGCCAGCAGTTTCAGGGGTAGTGAAGCTTTCTTT. Translating gives CASSFRGSEAFF.

This chain connects TRBV19 to TRBJ2-3; D call uncertain. The ends were cut back, 3 bases at V and 8 bases at J, with 6 bases in the middle. Germline loops: CDR1 LNHDA, CDR2 SQIVND (reference sequence). The length of the CDR3 is 11 residues. The CDR3 loop reads CASSILGTQYF. Here the CDR3 DNA reads TGTGCCAGTAGTATCCTGGGTACGCAGTATTTT.

The V and J genes are TRBV28 and TRBJ1-5; D not resolved. Trimming left V 8 bases short and J 3 bases short, with 8 bases between. Germline V gene data show CDR1 as MDHEN and CDR2 as SYDVKM. The CDR3 has 12 amino acids. The CDR3 DNA is TGTGCCAGCGCCGATCTCAATCAGCCCCAGCATTTT. This translates into CASADLNQPQHF.

This chain connects TRBV6-1 to TRBJ1-5; D is perhaps TRBD1 (6 bases). Germline-derived CDR1 and CDR2 are MNHNS and SASEGT. CDR3 size: 13 residues. With 7 bases removed from V and 3 bases from J, the gap between germline ends came to 10 bases. The CDR3 region is CASTGTYNQPQHF. The CDR3 DNA reads as TGTGCCAGCACCGGGACATACAATCAGCCCCAGCATTTT.

This clone was recorded only once. The chain employs TRBV5-1 and TRBJ2-7, with D possibly TRBD1 on 5 matching bases. There are 17 residues in the CDR3. V dropped 4 bases and J dropped 4 bases, with 24 bases sitting between them. Germline CDR1 SGHRS, CDR2 YFSETQ. The CDR3 protein is CASSPRTDNAFPYEQYF. CDR3 DNA: TGCGCCAGCAGCCCTAGGACGGACAACGCCTTCCCTTACGAGCAGTACTTC. The whole variable domain, filled in from reference TRBV5-1 and TRBJ2-7, reads KAGVTQTPRYLIKTRGQQVTLSCSPISGHRSVSWYQQTPGQGLQFLFEYFSETQRNKGNFPGRFSGRQFSNSRSEMNVSTLELGDSALYLCASSPRTDNAFPYEQYFGPGTRLTVT.

The genes are TRBV7-6 and TRBJ1-1, with 8 nucleotides matching TRBD1. V gave up 1 base and J gave up 0 bases; unmatched junction bases: 10. Germline CDR1 SGHVS, CDR2 FNYEAQ. The CDR3 consists of 18 residues. This chain's CDR3 is CASSLEVGTGIMNTEAFF. The CDR3 DNA reads TGTGCCAGCAGCTTAGAGGTCGGGACAGGCATTATGAACACTGAAGCTTTCTTT.

The chain has TRBV7-2 and TRBJ2-7, with 7 nucleotides matching TRBD1. Germline V gene data show CDR1 as SGHTA and CDR2 as FQGNSA. This CDR3 comprises 11 residues. Losses at the gene ends were 5 bases for V and 7 bases for J; bases not matched to a gene: 2. Here the CDR3 reads CASSPDREQYF. The CDR3 DNA sequence: TGTGCCAGCAGCCCGGACAGGGAGCAGTACTTC.

This rearrangement joins TRBV7-9 to TRBJ2-7; tentatively, D is TRBD1 (5 bases). From germline, CDR1 is SEHNR and CDR2 FQNEAQ (reference sequence). This CDR3 is built from 14 residues. Deletions cut 5 bases from V and 2 bases from J, with 13 bases between. This CDR3 is CASSIGHTTYEQYF. CDR3 nucleotides: TGTGCCAGCAGCATAGGACATACCACCTACGAGCAGTACTTC.

The gene calls are TRBV7-2 and TRBJ2-5; D not resolved. The end of the DNA aligns better with TRBJ2-7, so the J call may be wrong. The germline CDR1 and CDR2 sequences are SGHTA and FQGNSA. The CDR3 consists of 14 residues. The CDR3 nucleotides are TGTGCCAGCAGCTTAGGTCCTCCCCTCTACGAGCAGTACTTC. Its protein product is CASSLGPPLYEQYF.

This chain joins TRBV5-5 and TRBJ2-2; no firm D call. This CDR3 region has 13 residues. Germline V CDR1 and CDR2: SGHKS, YYEKEE (reference sequence). V shed 1 base and J shed 7 bases, with 8 bases lying between them. Written as DNA, the CDR3 is TGTGCCAGCAGCTTGTACGGTAACGGGGAGCTGTTTTTT. It yields the protein CASSLYGNGELFF.

This clone was detected ten times or more. The chain uses TRBV4-3 and TRBJ2-2; no clear D. The germline CDR1 and CDR2 sequences are LGHNA and YSLEER. V was trimmed by 3 bases and J by 1 base, leaving 6 bases between them. This CDR3 spans 14 amino acids. DNA of the CDR3: TGCGCCAGCAGCCACGTGGGGAACACCGGGGAGCTGTTTTTT. Protein sequence: CASSHVGNTGELFF.

This chain uses TRBV19 with TRBJ1-3; no clear D gene. The V gene's germline CDR1 is LNHDA and CDR2 SQIVND (reference sequence). The CDR3 is 12 residues long. V dropped 8 bases and J dropped 3 bases, with 8 bases sitting between them. The CDR3 DNA reads as TGTGCCAGTGGCGGGGTTGGAAACACCATATATTTT. Encoded protein: CASGGVGNTIYF.

This clone showed up just once. This chain links TRBV15 with TRBJ1-2; weak D call: TRBD1 (6 bases). This CDR3 is 16 amino acids long. Germline V gene sequence: CDR1 LNHNV, CDR2 YYDKDF (reference sequence). The V and J ends lost 0 bases and 4 bases respectively, with 15 bases between them. CDR3 amino acids: CATSRDRGAPSYGYTF. In DNA, the CDR3 is TGTGCCACCAGCAGAGATCGGGGGGCACCCTCCTATGGCTACACCTTC.

This clone was seen a few times. This chain connects TRBV2 to TRBJ2-1; D not certain. The CDR3 covers 14 residues. CDR1 SNHLY and CDR2 FYNNEI come from the germline V gene. The V and J ends lost 10 bases and 5 bases respectively, with 18 bases between them. CDR3 sequence: CAKTSLTGDNEQFF. The CDR3 DNA reads TGTGCCAAGACGAGCTTGACCGGAGACAATGAGCAGTTCTTC.

The chain is built from TRBV4-3 and TRBJ1-4; tentative D call: TRBD1 (5 bases). This CDR3 is 13 amino acids long. Trimming stripped 0 bases from V and 16 bases from J, with 15 bases between. Germline loops: CDR1 LGHNA, CDR2 YSLEER. CDR3 sequence (DNA): TGCGCCAGCAGCCAAGATCTCGGGACGAGGCCGTTTTTT. It yields the protein CASSQDLGTRPFF.

This clone has just one count. The chain carries TRBV2 and TRBJ1-2; D may be TRBD1 (6 bases). Trimming removed 7 bases from V and 5 bases from J, with 20 bases in between. CDR3 length: 15 amino acids. The germline V gene has CDR1 SNHLY and CDR2 FYNNEI. CDR3 sequence: CASTRGAGAGYGYTF. CDR3 DNA sequence: TGTGCCAGCACCAGAGGGGCAGGGGCTGGTTATGGCTACACCTTC.

As to this clone: Other DNA sequences within the sample encode an identical CDR3. This chain joins TRBV5-1 and TRBJ1-4, with unresolved D. V was clipped by 0 bases and J by 5 bases, with 8 bases between them. The CDR3 totals 14 residues. The V gene's germline CDR1 is SGHRS and CDR2 YFSETQ. CDR3 region: CASSLDRLNEKLFF. The DNA for the CDR3 is TGCGCCAGCAGCTTGGACAGATTGAATGAAAAACTGTTTTTT.

The chain is built from TRBV6-5 and TRBJ1-6; TRBD1 agrees at 8 bases. V lost 10 bases to trimming and J lost 9 bases; unmatched junction nucleotides: 11. The CDR3 contains 14 residues. The germline V gene has CDR1 MNHEY and CDR2 SVGAGI. The DNA of the CDR3 is TGTGCCACTACCGGGACAGGCAGGAGTTCACCCCTCCACTTT. This sequence encodes CATTGTGRSSPLHF.

The rearrangement uses TRBV7-9 and TRBJ1-1; D remains ambiguous. Germline V gene sequence: CDR1 SEHNR, CDR2 FQNEAQ (reference sequence). V was cut by 4 bases and J by 5 bases, with 8 bases left in between. The CDR3 loop spans 12 amino acids. The CDR3, as DNA: TGTGCCAGCAGCTCCGGGCCGACTGAAGCTTTCTTT. The encoded protein is CASSSGPTEAFF.

V and J are TRBV27 and TRBJ2-3; 8 positions match TRBD2. This CDR3 contains 15 residues. The ends lost 2 bases at V and 5 bases at J; junction bases unmatched: 6. Germline CDR1 MNHEY, CDR2 SMNVEV (reference sequence). This CDR3 is CASSLDSGNGDTQYF. In nucleotides, the CDR3 is TGTGCCAGCAGTTTAGATAGCGGGAACGGAGATACGCAGTATTTT.

This rearrangement joins TRBV6-5 to TRBJ2-5; a weak D match, TRBD2 (7 bases). CDR1 and CDR2 from the germline V gene are MNHEY and SVGAGI. V gave up 5 bases and J gave up 7 bases, with 17 bases separating them. The CDR3 extends over 14 amino acids. Written as DNA, the CDR3 is TGTGCCAGCAGTGCAAGTGGGGGGGCGGGGACCCAGTACTTC. This translates into CASSASGGAGTQYF.

The chain links TRBV15 to TRBJ2-5; D is undetermined. The CDR3 covers 13 residues. Between the trimmed V and J ends, which lost 1 base and 2 bases, there was a span of 5 bases. The germline gives CDR1 LNHNV, CDR2 YYDKDF (reference sequence). CDR3 loop: CATSRGSQETQYF. CDR3 nucleotides: TGTGCCACCAGCAGAGGTTCGCAAGAGACCCAGTACTTC. Using reference TRBV15 and TRBJ2-5 for the parts outside the CDR3, the full variable domain is DAMVIQNPRYQVTQFGKPVTLSCSQTLNHNVMYWYQQKSSQAPKLLFHYYDKDFNNEADTPDNFQSRRPNTSFCFLDIRSPGLGDTAMYLCATSRGSQETQYFGPGTRLLVL.

V and J are TRBV28 and TRBJ2-3, with 8 bases aligning to TRBD2. Germline V gene lookup returns CDR1 MDHEN and CDR2 SYDVKM. The CDR3 length is 15 residues. The junction had 10 bases not matched to a gene; V was cut back by 5 bases and J by 6 bases. The CDR3 region is CASSLPGLEEDTQYF. The DNA for the CDR3 is TGTGCCAGCAGTCTACCGGGACTAGAGGAGGATACGCAGTATTTT.

V and J are TRBV11-2 and TRBJ2-5; 9 positions match TRBD2. This CDR3 spans 16 amino acids. CDR1 SGHAT and CDR2 FQNNGV come from the germline V gene. Trimming at V came to 2 bases and at J to 4 bases, leaving 8 bases not matched to a gene. The CDR3 loop is CASSLSPREGRETQYF. CDR3 DNA sequence: TGTGCCAGCAGCTTATCTCCGCGGGAGGGGAGAGAGACCCAGTACTTC. Using reference TRBV11-2 and TRBJ2-5 for the parts outside the CDR3, the full variable domain is EAGVAQSPRYKIIEKRQSVAFWCNPISGHATLYWYQQILGQGPKLLIQFQNNGVVDDSQLPKDRFSAERLKGVDSTLKIQPAKLEDSAVYLCASSLSPREGRETQYFGPGTRLLVL.

This clone was detected once. V gene TRBV5-4 combines with J gene TRBJ1-3, with D possibly being TRBD1 (6 bases). The CDR3 extends over 14 amino acids. V lost 2 bases and J 2 bases, leaving 8 bases between the germline ends. Germline loops: CDR1 SGHNT, CDR2 YYREEE (reference sequence). The CDR3 coding sequence is TGTGCCAGCAGCTTACAGGGTGCTGGAAACACCATATATTTT. Its translation is CASSLQGAGNTIYF. The whole variable domain, filled in from reference TRBV5-4 and TRBJ1-3, reads ETGVTQSPTHLIKTRGQQVTLRCSSQSGHNTVSWYQQALGQGPQFIFQYYREEENGRGNFPPRFSGLQFPNYSSELNVNALELDDSALYLCASSLQGAGNTIYFGEGSWLTVV.